Below are 12 T cell receptor beta chains sequenced from a single sample in a study of tumor-infiltrating lymphocytes in primary liver carcinoma. RNA was extracted from whole blood without cell sorting, alongside germline DNA. Researchers generated TCR beta cDNA from about 460 ng of total RNA, relying on a constant-region primer. Sequencing libraries for TCR beta derived from three nested multiplex PCR rounds that used slightly modified ARM-PCR. The first two PCR rounds, around 11 cycles each, used TRBV1-TRBV30 forward primers and a C-beta reverse primer. One entry per CDR3 protein results from TCRdb running MiXCR on the multiplex PCR reads. Counted here are 250,000 to 400,000 distinct CDR3 sequences, 65% occurring once; the ten biggest clones make up about 8.4%. Input material: peripheral blood. The source is a man in his forties with primary liver carcinoma and hepatitis B virus infection.

A note on this clonotype: Given a much more abundant clone one base away, this may be a read error. This sequence joins TRBV12-3 or TRBV12-4 and TRBJ2-3; 7 nucleotides line up with TRBD1. The trim removed 7 bases at V and 9 bases at J, leaving 16 bases unmatched. The CDR3 spans 15 residues. The CDR3 DNA follows: TGTGCCAGCATCCAACAGGGGTCCCGGGACGCCACGCAGTATTTT. The encoded protein is CASIQQGSRDATQYF.

The rearrangement joins TRBV7-9 to TRBJ2-4, with no clear D. V was shortened by 1 base and J by 12 bases, with 16 bases between the two germline ends. The germline V gene encodes CDR1 SEHNR and CDR2 FQNEAQ (reference sequence). The CDR3 contains 14 residues. The CDR3 spells CASSLGSAPDNQYF. Here the CDR3 DNA reads TGTGCCAGCAGCTTAGGTTCCGCCCCCGACAATCAGTACTTC. The whole variable domain, remainder taken from reference TRBV7-9 and TRBJ2-4, is DTGVSQNPRHKITKRGQNVTFRCDPISEHNRLYWYRQTLGQGPEFLTYFQNEAQLEKSRLLSDRFSAERPKGSFSTLEIQRTEQGDSAMYLCASSLGSAPDNQYFGAGTRLSVL.

Turning to this clonotype: A much larger clone differs by one base, so this may be a read error. The genes are TRBV6-5 and TRBJ1-6, with D unresolved. CDR3 length: 14 residues. Trimming took 6 bases from V and 6 from J, leaving 12 bases between them. Germline CDR1 MNHEY, CDR2 SVGAGI. CDR3 nucleotide sequence: TGTGCCAGCAGCACGACACTAGGTAATTCACCCCTCCACTTT. Its protein product is CASSTTLGNSPLHF.

Details on this clonotype: Because the CDR3 is missing its conserved closing phenylalanine or tryptophan, this is likely a read error. The rearrangement joins TRBV6-2 or TRBV6-3 to TRBJ1-2; D is unresolved. This CDR3 is built from 15 residues. Trimming pared 0 bases from V and 4 bases from J, leaving 12 bases between. In germline, CDR1 is MNHEY, CDR2 SVGEGT. CDR3 bases: TGTGCCAGCAGTTACTCTGGCGAACTAGGCTATGGCTACACCATC. Its translation is CASSYSGELGYGYTI.

J is TRBJ2-1 and V is TRBV6-2 or TRBV6-3, with 13 nucleotides matching TRBD2. The germline gives CDR1 MNHEY, CDR2 SVGEGT. CDR3 length: 18 residues. With 2 bases clipped from V and 3 bases from J, the junction kept 7 bases outside the gene matches. The CDR3 DNA reads as TGTGCCAGCAGTTACGGACGGACTAGCGGGAGAGTCTACAATGAGCAGTTCTTC. Protein sequence: CASSYGRTSGRVYNEQFF.

The V and J genes are TRBV6-1 and TRBJ2-6; D might be TRBD1 (5 bases). CDR3 length: 17 residues. The ends were cut back, 5 bases at V and 0 bases at J, with 14 bases in the middle. CDR1 MNHNS and CDR2 SASEGT come from the germline V gene. This CDR3 reads CASSQLGTGSGANVLTF. CDR3 bases: TGTGCCAGCAGTCAATTGGGTACAGGCTCTGGGGCCAACGTCCTGACTTTC.

On this clonotype: An end of the junction does not agree with germline; a read error may underlie this. V gene TRBV30 combines with J gene TRBJ2-7; no definite D call. Germline values: CDR1 GTSNPN, CDR2 SVGIG (reference sequence). This CDR3 has 13 amino acids. CDR3 amino acids: CAWRPSATYEHYF. CDR3 sequence (DNA): TGTGCCTGGAGGCCCTCCGCGACCTACGAGCACTACTTC.

In regard to this clonotype: A much more abundant neighbour one base away suggests this may be a read error. The chain employs TRBV29-1 and TRBJ2-7; D possibly matches TRBD1 or TRBD2 (5 bases each). This CDR3 contains 16 residues. Germline loops: CDR1 SQVTM, CDR2 ANQGSEA. The germline V and J ends were trimmed by 8 bases and 2 bases, with 25 bases remaining between them. In nucleotides, the CDR3 is TGCAGCATCCAGGGCTTCTCACTAGTGGGCACCTACGAGCAGTACTTC. This encodes CSIQGFSLVGTYEQYF.

The chain recombines TRBV12-3 or TRBV12-4 with TRBJ1-5, with D unresolved. The CDR3 extends over 16 amino acids. Trimming pared 2 bases from V and 0 bases from J, leaving 11 bases between. The CDR3 nucleotides read TGTGCCAGCAGTTTAAGTGGGCTTTATAGCAATCAGCCCCAGCATTTT. It yields the protein CASSLSGLYSNQPQHF.

The chain carries TRBV24-1 and TRBJ2-7; 9 bases agree with TRBD1. Germline V lookup: CDR1 KGHDR, CDR2 SFDVKD. This CDR3 region has 15 residues. V lost 3 bases and J lost 4; bases outside the gene matches: 6. The CDR3: CATSDTRDRAYEQYF. The CDR3 nucleotides read TGTGCCACCAGTGATACCCGGGACAGGGCGTACGAGCAGTACTTC.

This clonotype occurred many times. The chain combines TRBV6-1 with TRBJ1-4, with a weak D call TRBD1 (5 bases). The CDR3 runs to 13 residues. V was cut by 7 bases and J by 7 bases, with 13 bases left in between. CDR1 MNHNS and CDR2 SASEGT come from the germline V gene. CDR3 residues: CASTKGRGEKLFF. Here the CDR3 DNA reads TGTGCCAGCACCAAGGGGCGGGGTGAAAAACTGTTTTTT.

The table lists this clonotype with a few counts. The J gene is TRBJ1-5, the V gene TRBV7-8; no clear D. The CDR3 has 13 residues. Germline V gives CDR1 SGHVS, CDR2 FQNEAQ. Trimming pared 1 base from V and 9 bases from J, leaving 10 bases between. CDR3 sequence reads: CASSLDGGWPQHF. The CDR3 nucleotides are TGTGCCAGCAGCTTAGATGGCGGGTGGCCCCAGCATTTT.